A single sample gave rise to the 25 T cell receptor beta chains below, sequenced in a study of cytomegalovirus exposure and HLA in healthy donors. 60 Vbeta and 13 Jbeta primers were used in PCR. Sequencing used immunoSEQ multiplex PCR; TCRdb keeps in-frame clones, though not all of them. Of fewer than 150,000 clones in the sample, 80% were seen once. Sequenced sample: PBMCs. These receptor sequences come from a man under 40 in good health.

The CDR3 bases are TGTGCCAGTAGAACCGCGGGAGTAGGTCCCTACGAGCAGTACTTC. As protein: CASRTAGVGPYEQYF. The chain employs TRBV19 and TRBJ2-7; TRBD2 aligns across 7 bases. With 6 bases clipped from V and 2 bases from J, the junction kept 10 bases outside the gene matches. CDR1 is LNHDA, CDR2 SQIVND, per germline (reference sequence). This CDR3 region has 15 residues.

The chain has TRBV7-9 and TRBJ2-1, with D maybe TRBD1 (5 bases). V dropped 6 bases and J dropped 8 bases, with 11 bases sitting between them. The CDR3 spans 12 residues. CDR1 is SEHNR and CDR2 is FQNEAQ in the germline V gene (reference sequence). The CDR3 nucleotides are TGTGCCAGCAGGTCAGGGTACTATGAGCAGTTCTTC. Its translation: CASRSGYYEQFF.

The chain joins TRBV28 to TRBJ1-5; D is unclear. The V gene's germline CDR1 is MDHEN and CDR2 SYDVKM. Trimming took 6 bases from V and 4 from J, leaving 10 bases between them. CDR3 length equals 13 residues. CDR3 protein: CASRMTGNQPQHF. CDR3 in DNA: TGTGCCAGCAGGATGACGGGGAATCAGCCCCAGCATTTT.

DNA for the CDR3: TGTGCCAGCAGCTTAAATCCCCAGGGCTATGGCTACACCTTC. Translation gives CASSLNPQGYGYTF. The chain carries TRBV11-2 and TRBJ1-2; D perhaps matches TRBD1 (5 bases). Between the trimmed V and J ends, which lost 2 bases and 4 bases, there was a span of 11 bases. This CDR3 comprises 14 residues. Per the germline V gene, CDR1 is SGHAT and CDR2 is FQNNGV.

This clone was counted a single time. CDR3 nucleotide sequence: TGTGCCTGGAGCCCCCCCGGAGTCTCTGGAAACACCATATATTTT. Encoded protein: CAWSPPGVSGNTIYF. The V gene is TRBV30, the J gene TRBJ1-3; D is ambiguous. Trimming pared 3 bases from V and 0 bases from J, leaving 12 bases between. The germline V gene encodes CDR1 GTSNPN and CDR2 SVGIG (reference sequence). The CDR3 loop spans 15 amino acids.

V usage is TRBV9 and J usage is TRBJ2-5; TRBD1 aligns across 8 bases. V lost 3 bases and J lost 7; bases outside the gene matches: 8. The length of the CDR3 is 14 residues. In germline, CDR1 is SGDLS, CDR2 YYNGEE. The DNA of the CDR3 is TGTGCCAGCAGCGAGGACAGGGTGGCAGGGACCCAGTACTTC. It translates to CASSEDRVAGTQYF.

This clone was counted only a few times. The chain joins TRBV7-9 to TRBJ2-1; TRBD2 matches at 10 bases. This CDR3 comprises 16 residues. Trimming at V came to 0 bases and at J to 7 bases, leaving 6 bases not matched to a gene. Germline V CDR1 and CDR2: SEHNR, FQNEAQ (reference sequence). CDR3 residues: CASSLAASGSINEQFF. The CDR3, as DNA: TGTGCCAGCAGCTTAGCTGCTAGCGGGAGTATTAATGAGCAGTTCTTC.

V is TRBV19 and J is TRBJ2-3; 9 bases line up with TRBD1. Germline CDR1 and CDR2: LNHDA and SQIVND (reference sequence). V dropped 5 bases and J dropped 2; count of bases not matched to a gene: 8. The CDR3 totals 16 residues. The chain's CDR3 is CASSARTGAITDTQYF. In DNA form, the CDR3 reads TGTGCCAGTAGTGCCAGGACAGGGGCGATCACAGATACGCAGTATTTT.

The gene calls are TRBV18 and TRBJ1-5; 10 bases are shared with TRBD1. The junction had 1 base not matched to a gene; V was cut back by 1 base and J by 4 bases. The germline V gene encodes CDR1 KGHSH and CDR2 LQKENI. The CDR3 is made up of 15 amino acids. CDR3 coding DNA: TGTGCCAGCTCACCACGGGGACAGGGGAATCAGCCCCAGCATTTT. Encoded protein: CASSPRGQGNQPQHF.

The V call is TRBV29-1, the J call TRBJ2-3; TRBD2 matches at 16 bases. The CDR3 is 16 amino acids. Germline CDR1 and CDR2: SQVTM and ANQGSEA. Germline trimming cut 6 bases from V and 5 bases from J; bases unmatched to any gene: 8. Written as DNA, the CDR3 is TGCAGCGTGGCCGGGACTAGCGGGAGGGTGGGAGATACGCAGTATTTT. It is translated as CSVAGTSGRVGDTQYF.

This clone was detected only a few times. This chain joins TRBV7-3 and TRBJ1-1, with TRBD1 identical over 7 bases. The CDR3 runs 13 residues. From germline, CDR1 is SGHTA and CDR2 FQGTGA. After removal of 5 bases from V and 7 bases from J, the junction contained 7 bases not matched to a gene. The DNA for the CDR3 is TGTGCCAGCAGCCTGGGACAGCCCGGTGAAGCTTTCTTT. Residues: CASSLGQPGEAFF. The variable domain in full, with the rest retrieved from reference TRBV7-3 and TRBJ1-1, is GAGVSQTPSNKVTEKGKYVELRCDPISGHTALYWYRQSLGQGPEFLIYFQGTGAADDSGLPNDRFFAVRPEGSVSTLKIQRTERGDSAVYLCASSLGQPGEAFFGQGTRLTVV.

The table lists this clone with a count of one. This rearrangement joins TRBV10-3 to TRBJ1-3, with D possibly TRBD1 on 5 matching bases. Trimming cost V 10 bases and J 0 bases, with 16 bases left between them. Per the germline V gene, CDR1 is ENHRY and CDR2 is SYGVKD. The CDR3 is 15 residues long. CDR3 nucleotide sequence: TGTGCCACCCAGGGTACCCCGGACTCTGGAAACACCATATATTTT. It specifies CATQGTPDSGNTIYF.

V usage is TRBV7-9 and J usage is TRBJ1-2; possible D gene TRBD1, 5 bases. The CDR3 sequence is 13 residues long. The germline V and J ends were trimmed by 1 base and 7 bases, with 10 bases remaining between them. The germline V gene has CDR1 SEHNR and CDR2 FQNEAQ (reference sequence). CDR3 amino acids: CASSLEGGVGYTF. The DNA for the CDR3 is TGTGCCAGCAGCTTAGAGGGAGGGGTTGGCTACACCTTC.

V is TRBV7-6 and J is TRBJ1-1; possibly TRBD1 for D (5 bases). Germline CDR1 reads SGHVS; CDR2 reads FNYEAQ. The CDR3 contains 13 residues. V was shortened by 5 bases and J by 1 base, with 8 bases between the two germline ends. CDR3 in DNA: TGTGCCAGCAGCCAAGGACAGAACACTGAAGCTTTCTTT. This codes for CASSQGQNTEAFF.

V usage is TRBV11-3 and J usage is TRBJ2-1; TRBD2 matches at 11 bases. Germline V gene sequence: CDR1 SGHNT, CDR2 YENEEA. The CDR3 is 17 amino acids. The trim removed 1 base at V and 2 bases at J, leaving 4 bases unmatched. CDR3 region: CASSLVLAGGAYNEQFF. CDR3 DNA sequence: TGTGCCAGCAGCTTAGTCCTAGCGGGAGGTGCCTACAATGAGCAGTTCTTC.

This chain uses TRBV7-2 with TRBJ1-2; D remains unclear. From germline, CDR1 is SGHTA and CDR2 FQGNSA. V was cut by 1 base and J by 4 bases, with 10 bases left in between. The CDR3 runs to 14 residues. The CDR3 sequence: CASSLVSAGYGYTF. The DNA for the CDR3 is TGTGCCAGCAGCTTAGTCTCGGCAGGCTATGGCTACACCTTC.

The chain recombines TRBV18 with TRBJ2-7, with D tentatively TRBD2 (5 bases). The CDR3 loop spans 16 amino acids. V was cut by 2 bases and J by 0 bases, with 14 bases left in between. CDR1 is KGHSH, CDR2 LQKENI, per germline. The CDR3: CASSPAGGTRSYEQYF. Written as DNA, the CDR3 is TGTGCCAGCTCACCAGCGGGCGGTACCCGCTCCTACGAGCAGTACTTC.

The chain employs TRBV2 and TRBJ1-2, with 7 bases identical to TRBD1. Unmatched junction bases numbered 6, after V lost 4 bases and J lost 7 bases. This CDR3 is built from 13 residues. The germline V gene has CDR1 SNHLY and CDR2 FYNNEI. The CDR3 coding sequence is TGTGCCAGCAGTGGTCAGGGGGTCCGTGGCTACACCTTC. This gives the protein CASSGQGVRGYTF.

The chain employs TRBV7-2 and TRBJ2-5, with a tentative D call TRBD2 (5 bases). Germline lookup yields CDR1 SGHTA and CDR2 FQGNSA. The CDR3 sequence is 15 residues long. V was trimmed by 3 bases and J by 1 base, leaving 12 bases between them. CDR3 sequence (DNA): TGTGCCAGCAGCTTGGAGGCCTGGGCCCAAGAGACCCAGTACTTC. It translates to CASSLEAWAQETQYF.

This clone was recorded a few times. This may come from a read error, since a much larger clone is one base off. The chain uses TRBV6-1 and TRBJ2-7; 8 bases are a match to TRBD1. CDR1 and CDR2 (germline): MNHNS, SASEGT. The V and J ends lost 8 bases and 7 bases, in that order; junction bases with no gene match: 10. The CDR3 loop spans 13 amino acids. CDR3 coding DNA: TGTGCCAGCTCGGGACAGGCCCATGGGGAGCAGTACTTC. Amino acids: CASSGQAHGEQYF.

In this sample, this clone turned up a few times. A far larger clone lies a single base away; this is likely a read error. The rearrangement uses TRBV7-9 and TRBJ2-2, with D unclear. The CDR3 runs to 12 residues. Germline lookup yields CDR1 SEHNR and CDR2 FQNEAQ (reference sequence). CDR3 sequence reads: CSSRSTYGELFF. The CDR3, as DNA: TGTTCCAGCAGATCAACTTACGGGGAGCTGTTTTTT.

This chain uses TRBV29-1 with TRBJ1-1; 9 bases are shared with TRBD1. Losses at the gene ends were 4 bases for V and 10 bases for J; bases not matched to a gene: 4. CDR1 is SQVTM, CDR2 ANQGSEA, per germline. The CDR3 is 11 amino acids. The CDR3 bases are TGCAGCGTTGGGACAGGGGTTAGAGCTTTCTTT. As protein: CSVGTGVRAFF.

This chain links TRBV9 with TRBJ2-3; 7 nucleotides align to TRBD2. The CDR3 loop spans 15 amino acids. With 2 bases clipped from V and 2 bases from J, the junction kept 5 bases outside the gene matches. In germline, CDR1 is SGDLS, CDR2 YYNGEE. CDR3 protein: CASSVTAGVTDTQYF. The CDR3 DNA follows: TGTGCCAGCAGCGTGACTGCGGGGGTCACAGATACGCAGTATTTT.

This clone turned up a few times. The chain uses TRBV19 and TRBJ2-4, with TRBD2 matching 8 bases. Germline CDR1 LNHDA, CDR2 SQIVND (reference sequence). J gave up 0 bases and V 6 bases, and 1 base lay outside the gene matches. The CDR3 has 14 amino acids. The CDR3 is CASSGRGAKNIQYF. The DNA of the CDR3 is TGTGCCAGTAGCGGGAGGGGAGCCAAAAACATTCAGTACTTC.

The chain employs TRBV2 and TRBJ2-7; 9 bases align to TRBD1. The ends lost 6 bases at V and 3 bases at J; junction bases unmatched: 0. The germline V gene encodes CDR1 SNHLY and CDR2 FYNNEI. CDR3 length equals 12 residues. CDR3 nucleotide sequence: TGTGCCAGCAGGACAGGGGGCTACGAGCAGTACTTC. The encoded protein is CASRTGGYEQYF.